The clone carrying this T cell receptor (beta chain) has just one count. This sample is drawn from a study of blood T cell repertoires in COVID-19. Across the study: Samples came from the United States, Italy and Spain, spanning acute and convalescent COVID-19. Nucleic acid was either cDNA or gDNA, and it came from T cells, B-cell-depleted T cells, or PBMCs.

As handled by the study authors: Amplification from reference gene primers served as the basis for estimated nucleated cell counts. Method: immunoSEQ multiplex PCR; TCRdb's copy keeps in-frame clones and lacks some. V and J calls and clone size are copied from that table; D and trimming were computed from the DNA. The sample has 75,000 to 95,000 clones; around 88% are singletons. Sequenced: peripheral blood. This receptor was taken from a man between 60 and 70 years old with acute or convalescent COVID-19.

CDR3 nucleotides: TGTGCCAGCTCAGCGGGACAGGGGGCCTACTACGAGCAGTACTTC. As protein: CASSAGQGAYYEQYF. The chain employs TRBV18 and TRBJ2-7; 12 positions match TRBD1. The CDR3 is made up of 15 amino acids. The germline CDR1 and CDR2 sequences are KGHSH and LQKENI. Unmatched junction bases numbered 5, after V lost 5 bases and J lost 3 bases.